This entry lists 15 T cell receptor beta chains sequenced from one sample in a study of blood T cell repertoires in COVID-19. Sequenced by immunoSEQ multiplex PCR; TCRdb stores in-frame clones only, minus some. The sample carries approximately 300,000 clones, around 86% recorded once. The sequenced sample was PBMCs or T cells enriched from blood (not recorded which). These receptor sequences come from a man between 60 and 75 years old who had recovered from COVID-19.

V gene TRBV5-1 combines with J gene TRBJ2-3; D may be TRBD1 (5 bases). Germline V gives CDR1 SGHRS, CDR2 YFSETQ. This CDR3 region has 14 residues. V was clipped by 0 bases and J by 7 bases, with 12 bases between them. The CDR3 spells CASSLARQTYTQYF. CDR3 in DNA: TGCGCCAGCAGCTTGGCCCGACAGACATATACGCAGTATTTT.

There are a few counts of this clone. The chain uses TRBV2 and TRBJ2-1; tentative D call: TRBD2 (5 bases). The CDR3 runs to 15 residues. Germline CDR1 reads SNHLY; CDR2 reads FYNNEI. Deletions cut 3 bases from V and 0 bases from J, with 9 bases between. The DNA of the CDR3 is TGTGCCAGCAGTGACCGACGGGGCTCCTACAATGAGCAGTTCTTC. Encoded protein: CASSDRRGSYNEQFF.

The chain carries TRBV9 and TRBJ1-1, with a tentative D call TRBD1 (6 bases). Trimming removed 4 bases at V and 5 bases at J, with 21 bases between. In germline, CDR1 is SGDLS, CDR2 YYNGEE. The CDR3 sequence is 16 residues long. This CDR3 reads CASSTRETGSFTEAFF. CDR3 nucleotide sequence: TGTGCCAGCAGCACCCGAGAAACAGGGAGCTTTACTGAAGCTTTCTTT. The variable domain in full, completed from reference TRBV9 and TRBJ1-1, reads DSGVTQTPKHLITATGQRVTLRCSPRSGDLSVYWYQQSLDQGLQFLIQYYNGEERAKGNILERFSAQQFPDLHSELNLSSLELGDSALYFCASSTRETGSFTEAFFGQGTRLTVV.

The rearrangement links TRBV18 to TRBJ1-2; weak D call: TRBD1 (6 bases). CDR3 length: 14 amino acids. Deletions cut 4 bases from V and 9 bases from J, with 18 bases between. The germline V gene encodes CDR1 KGHSH and CDR2 LQKENI. The CDR3 DNA is TGTGCCAGCTCACGACAGGAAGGACCCCATAGCTACACCTTC. This codes for CASSRQEGPHSYTF.

This clone occurred once. The chain's CDR3 is CASSYSDSGTQETQYF. CDR3 in DNA: TGTGCCAGCAGTTACTCGGATAGCGGGACCCAAGAGACCCAGTACTTC. The J gene is TRBJ2-5, the V gene TRBV6-6; TRBD2 matches 8 bases. The CDR3 is made up of 16 amino acids. CDR1 and CDR2 from the germline V gene are MNHNY and SVGAGI (reference sequence). J lost 1 base, V lost 0 bases, and 4 bases had no gene match.

J is TRBJ2-7 and V is TRBV5-1; maybe TRBD1 (7 bases). Per the germline V gene, CDR1 is SGHRS and CDR2 is YFSETQ. V was cut by 4 bases and J by 0 bases, with 11 bases left in between. CDR3 length: 14 amino acids. The CDR3 reads CASSGQGGSYEQYF. CDR3 in DNA: TGCGCCAGCAGCGGCCAGGGGGGCTCCTACGAGCAGTACTTC.

The chain has TRBV15 and TRBJ2-3; the D gene is possibly TRBD2 (5 bases). The CDR3 contains 14 residues. Per germline, CDR1 LNHNV and CDR2 YYDKDF (reference sequence). Trimming removed 0 bases from V and 6 bases from J, with 10 bases in between. The CDR3 nucleotides are TGTGCCACCAGCAGAGAGGGAGTAAGGGATACGCAGTATTTT. Amino acids: CATSREGVRDTQYF.

The chain couples TRBV7-9 to TRBJ2-3; TRBD1 agrees at 7 bases. V lost 5 bases to trimming and J lost 2 bases; unmatched junction nucleotides: 7. The length of the CDR3 is 15 residues. The germline CDR1 and CDR2 sequences are SEHNR and FQNEAQ (reference sequence). CDR3 in amino acids: CASSDYRGDTDTQYF. DNA for the CDR3: TGTGCCAGCAGCGACTACAGGGGCGACACAGATACGCAGTATTTT.

This clone was counted a few times. The chain links TRBV7-3 to TRBJ2-7, with 11 bases fitting TRBD2. Germline lookup yields CDR1 SGHTA and CDR2 FQGTGA. The trim removed 3 bases at V and 3 bases at J, leaving 10 bases unmatched. The CDR3 spans 17 residues. The CDR3 spells CASSFGVTSGSIYEQYF. The CDR3 DNA reads TGTGCCAGCAGCTTCGGGGTCACTAGCGGGAGTATCTACGAGCAGTACTTC.

About this clone: A junction boundary mismatches the germline segment, possibly from a read error. The gene calls are TRBV28 and TRBJ2-7; a weak D match, TRBD1 (6 bases). The length of the CDR3 is 16 residues. In germline, CDR1 is MDHEN, CDR2 SYDVKM. The CDR3 nucleotides read TGCGCCAGCAGTTCTCCATTTAGGACAGCCGGGTACGAGCAGTACTTC. Translating it yields CASSSPFRTAGYEQYF.

The genes are TRBV11-1 and TRBJ1-5; D remains ambiguous. With 1 base removed from V and 4 bases from J, the gap between germline ends came to 11 bases. The CDR3 has 15 residues. The germline V gene encodes CDR1 SGHAT and CDR2 FQDESV (reference sequence). As DNA, the CDR3 is TGTGCCAGCAGCTTAGGGAGGGCACAAAATCAGCCCCAGCATTTT. This codes for CASSLGRAQNQPQHF.

The chain links TRBV9 to TRBJ1-4, with D perhaps matching TRBD1 (5 bases). Germline V lookup: CDR1 SGDLS, CDR2 YYNGEE. The CDR3 is made up of 16 amino acids. V was pared by 0 bases and J by 7 bases, with 16 bases between. The CDR3 region is CASSVGGHTKGEKLFF. The CDR3 region has the DNA TGTGCCAGCAGCGTAGGAGGACATACCAAGGGTGAAAAACTGTTTTTT.

The rearrangement uses TRBV5-1 and TRBJ2-2; 10 positions agree with TRBD2. This CDR3 has 16 amino acids. Germline V CDR1 and CDR2: SGHRS, YFSETQ. The junction had 4 bases not matched to a gene; V was cut back by 0 bases and J by 5 bases. This chain's CDR3 is CASSLGSGRSTGELFF. The CDR3, as DNA: TGCGCCAGCAGCTTGGGTAGCGGGAGGTCTACCGGGGAGCTGTTTTTT.

This chain uses TRBV5-5 with TRBJ1-4; D not resolved. This CDR3 is 19 amino acids long. Trimming took off 1 base at V and 0 bases at J, with 19 bases between the two ends. Germline assignment: CDR1 SGHKS and CDR2 YYEKEE (reference sequence). The CDR3: CASSLSVQAPQSTNEKLFF. The DNA for the CDR3 is TGTGCCAGCAGCTTGAGTGTGCAGGCTCCTCAATCAACTAATGAAAAACTGTTTTTT.

The CDR3 sequence: CASSLAHRGAYNEQFF. The CDR3 DNA sequence: TGTGCCAGCAGCTTAGCGCACAGGGGGGCCTACAATGAGCAGTTCTTC. This chain joins TRBV7-2 and TRBJ2-1, with 8 bases identical to TRBD1. Trimming took 0 bases from V and 2 from J; bases not matched to a gene: 3. Germline CDR1 reads SGHTA; CDR2 reads FQGNSA. The CDR3 totals 16 residues.